The 25 T cell receptor beta chains listed next were all sequenced from one sample in a study of blood T cell repertoires in COVID-19. Measured with immunoSEQ multiplex PCR; TCRdb has only the in-frame clones, and not every one. The top ten hold around 22% of the sample, which has about 98,000 clones, more than 60% seen once. The sequencing sample was made of peripheral blood. These receptors all come from a man in his sixties or seventies with acute or convalescent COVID-19.

This rearrangement joins TRBV13 to TRBJ1-1; 10 nucleotides line up with TRBD1. After removal of 5 bases from V and 5 bases from J, the junction contained 2 bases not matched to a gene. The CDR3 totals 13 residues. In germline, CDR1 is PRHDT, CDR2 FYEKMQ (reference sequence). For the CDR3, the DNA is TGTGCCAGCAGCCTGGACAGGGGGACTGAAGCTTTCTTT. This gives the protein CASSLDRGTEAFF.

There are a few counts of this clone. The chain uses TRBV24-1 and TRBJ2-6, with D possibly matching TRBD1 (6 bases). Germline V gene data show CDR1 as KGHDR and CDR2 as SFDVKD. Trimming took 2 bases from V and 2 from J, leaving 9 bases between them. The CDR3 extends over 16 amino acids. As DNA, the CDR3 is TGTGCCACCAGTGATTCGTGGGGGCCTGGGGCCAACGTCCTGACTTTC. Translated: CATSDSWGPGANVLTF.

This clone has only a few counts. The genes are TRBV19 and TRBJ2-3; 10 bases align to TRBD2. The junction had 4 bases not matched to a gene; V was cut back by 2 bases and J by 5 bases. Germline lookup yields CDR1 LNHDA and CDR2 SQIVND (reference sequence). The CDR3 is 15 amino acids. In DNA form, the CDR3 reads TGTGCCAGTAGTATAAGCGGGAGGGCCATAGATACGCAGTATTTT. Translated, it gives CASSISGRAIDTQYF. Drawing the rest from reference TRBV19 and TRBJ2-3, the complete variable domain is DGGITQSPKYLFRKEGQNVTLSCEQNLNHDAMYWYRQDPGQGLRLIYYSQIVNDFQKGDIAEGYSVSREKKESFPLTVTSAQKNPTAFYLCASSISGRAIDTQYFGPGTRLTVL.

This clone has a count of ten or more. For the CDR3, the DNA is TGTGCCAGCAGCCCCACCCTGCTAGCGGGGGATGAGCAGTTCTTC. It yields the protein CASSPTLLAGDEQFF. The chain has TRBV7-2 and TRBJ2-1; 10 bases agree with TRBD2. Germline V gene lookup returns CDR1 SGHTA and CDR2 FQGNSA. The J segment lost 8 bases and the V segment lost 5 bases, leaving 9 bases of the junction unmatched. The CDR3 runs 15 residues.

In this sample, this clone turned up a few times. V usage is TRBV6-1 and J usage is TRBJ1-5; no clear D gene. The CDR3 covers 13 residues. Germline values: CDR1 MNHNS, CDR2 SASEGT. The ends were cut back, 7 bases at V and 3 bases at J, with 10 bases in the middle. The CDR3 nucleotides are TGTGCCAGCAATCAGCAGGTCAATCAGCCCCAGCATTTT. This sequence encodes CASNQQVNQPQHF.

This clone was found a few times. The V gene is TRBV12-3 or TRBV12-4, the J gene TRBJ2-4, with D perhaps TRBD2 (6 bases). This CDR3 is built from 13 residues. Trimming took 6 bases from V and 8 from J, leaving 14 bases between them. The CDR3 loop reads CASSPIGGDIQYF. CDR3 sequence (DNA): TGTGCCAGCAGCCCTATCGGGGGAGACATTCAGTACTTC.

The rearrangement links TRBV5-1 to TRBJ2-3, with 7 bases aligning to TRBD1. The ends lost 4 bases at V and 2 bases at J; junction bases unmatched: 7. From germline, CDR1 is SGHRS and CDR2 YFSETQ. The CDR3 sequence is 15 residues long. CDR3 DNA: TGCGCCAGCAGCCCGCGGACAGGCAACACAGATACGCAGTATTTT. Translation: CASSPRTGNTDTQYF.

The chain uses TRBV7-2 and TRBJ2-3, with 8 bases identical to TRBD1. The CDR3 has 13 residues. V dropped 5 bases and J dropped 6; count of bases not matched to a gene: 4. Germline V lookup: CDR1 SGHTA, CDR2 FQGNSA. Here the CDR3 DNA reads TGTGCCAGCAGCCGGACAGGGAGCGATACGCAGTATTTT. The encoded protein is CASSRTGSDTQYF.

The chain combines TRBV10-3 with TRBJ1-6; D might be TRBD1 (5 bases). V lost 4 bases and J 7 bases, leaving 14 bases between the germline ends. The germline CDR1 and CDR2 sequences are ENHRY and SYGVKD. The length of the CDR3 is 15 residues. The DNA for the CDR3 is TGTGCCATCAGTGGGGGGGGGATCATGAATTCACCCCTCCACTTT. Protein product: CAISGGGIMNSPLHF.

The rearrangement joins TRBV9 to TRBJ2-3, with D perhaps TRBD2 (5 bases). The CDR3 loop spans 16 amino acids. V lost 0 bases, J lost 0 bases, and 11 bases lay in between. CDR1 and CDR2 from the germline V gene are SGDLS and YYNGEE. In DNA, the CDR3 is TGTGCCAGCAGCGTAGGAGCGGTTACTAGCACAGATACGCAGTATTTT. It is translated as CASSVGAVTSTDTQYF.

The genes are TRBV19 and TRBJ2-7; TRBD1 agrees at 11 bases. Germline lookup yields CDR1 LNHDA and CDR2 SQIVND (reference sequence). The CDR3 consists of 15 residues. The ends lost 4 bases at V and 3 bases at J; junction bases unmatched: 5. The CDR3 is CASSSTGTGGYEQYF. DNA of the CDR3: TGTGCCAGTAGTAGCACCGGGACAGGGGGCTACGAGCAGTACTTC.

CDR3 DNA: TGTGCCAGCTGCCGGGACAGCTCGGGGGACACTGAAGCTTTCTTT. This gives the protein CASCRDSSGDTEAFF. This chain links TRBV18 with TRBJ1-1, with 7 nucleotides matching TRBD1. The germline CDR1 and CDR2 sequences are KGHSH and LQKENI. The CDR3 runs 15 residues. Germline trimming cut 7 bases from V and 3 bases from J; bases unmatched to any gene: 11.

The CDR3 sequence is CSVEGGGSGRGTYNEQFF. CDR3 in DNA: TGCAGCGTTGAAGGGGGCGGTAGCGGGAGGGGGACCTACAATGAGCAGTTCTTC. The V gene is TRBV29-1, the J gene TRBJ2-1; 11 bases agree with TRBD2. CDR1 is SQVTM and CDR2 is ANQGSEA in the germline V gene. V was clipped by 1 base and J by 2 bases; unmatched bases: 10. This CDR3 has 18 amino acids.

The rearrangement uses TRBV7-8 and TRBJ1-5; 7 bases map to TRBD1. The germline V gene encodes CDR1 SGHVS and CDR2 FQNEAQ. V lost 5 bases, J lost 14 bases, and 12 bases stayed unmatched. CDR3 length equals 13 residues. The CDR3 nucleotides read TGTGCCAGCAGCGCAAATCCGACAGGGTCCAAGCATTTT. This gives the protein CASSANPTGSKHF.

The V and J genes are TRBV28 and TRBJ2-2, with no clear D. V lost 3 bases and J 5 bases, leaving 10 bases between the germline ends. This CDR3 has 14 residues. Germline-derived CDR1 and CDR2 are MDHEN and SYDVKM. This CDR3 is CASSLYGMTGELFF. DNA of the CDR3: TGTGCCAGCAGTTTGTACGGTATGACCGGGGAGCTGTTTTTT.

The chain combines TRBV7-3 with TRBJ1-2; TRBD1 matches 7 bases. V shed 5 bases, J shed 0 bases, and the junction held 6 bases outside the gene matches. CDR3 length: 15 residues. Germline CDR1 is SGHTA and CDR2 is FQGTGA. The DNA of the CDR3 is TGTGCCAGCAGCCCAGACAGGGAGGCTAACTATGGCTACACCTTC. As protein: CASSPDREANYGYTF.

The CDR3 region has the DNA TGTGCCAGCAGCTTATCAGTCGTAGGTACTAGCGGGAAAGATGAGCAGTTCTTC. As protein: CASSLSVVGTSGKDEQFF. V gene TRBV7-2 combines with J gene TRBJ2-1; TRBD2 aligns across 10 bases. V gave up 2 bases and J gave up 8 bases; unmatched junction bases: 15. Germline loops: CDR1 SGHTA, CDR2 FQGNSA. The CDR3 loop spans 18 amino acids.

J is TRBJ2-7 and V is TRBV3-1 (or the pseudogene TRBV3-2); D is perhaps TRBD1 (5 bases). V was shortened by 4 bases and J by 9 bases, with 13 bases between the two germline ends. The CDR3 is made up of 12 amino acids. The germline gives CDR1 LGHDT, CDR2 YNNKEL (reference sequence). Here the CDR3 reads CASSPGWGGQYF. The DNA of the CDR3 is TGTGCCAGCAGCCCTGGTTGGGGCGGGCAGTACTTC.

The chain employs TRBV7-8 and TRBJ2-7; 14 bases are a match to TRBD2. Germline CDR1 reads SGHVS; CDR2 reads FQNEAQ. This CDR3 is built from 15 residues. V lost 8 bases and J lost 7; bases outside the gene matches: 10. CDR3 loop: CASGLGTSGRGEQYF. CDR3 nucleotide sequence: TGTGCCAGCGGCCTCGGGACTAGCGGGAGAGGAGAGCAGTACTTC. Variable domain in full (rest from reference TRBV7-8 and TRBJ2-7): GAGVSQSPRYKVAKRGQDVALRCDPISGHVSLFWYQQALGQGPEFLTYFQNEAQLDKSGLPSDRFFAERPEGSVSTLKIQRTQQEDSAVYLCASGLGTSGRGEQYFGPGTRLTVT.

J is TRBJ2-1 and V is TRBV11-2; D remains unclear. V lost 1 base and J lost 3, with 4 bases in between. Germline values: CDR1 SGHAT, CDR2 FQNNGV. This CDR3 region has 13 residues. CDR3 sequence (DNA): TGTGCCAGCAGCTTAGCACTCTACAATGAGCAGTTCTTC. Its protein is CASSLALYNEQFF.

This chain connects TRBV6-5 to TRBJ2-7, with 11 bases lining up with TRBD1. The germline V gene has CDR1 MNHEY and CDR2 SVGAGI. With 4 bases clipped from V and 2 bases from J, the junction kept 4 bases outside the gene matches. The CDR3 covers 15 residues. The CDR3 DNA reads TGTGCCAGCAGTTTGGGGACAGGGGGAACCTACGAGCAGTACTTC. Translated: CASSLGTGGTYEQYF.

The chain recombines TRBV19 with TRBJ2-7; a weak D match, TRBD1 (7 bases). Germline V gene data show CDR1 as LNHDA and CDR2 as SQIVND (reference sequence). V dropped 8 bases and J dropped 2 bases, with 10 bases sitting between them. This CDR3 has 12 amino acids. The CDR3 DNA is TGTGCCAGTGCGGGACAGACCTACGAGCAGTACTTC. It yields the protein CASAGQTYEQYF.

A single count supports this clone. This chain joins TRBV11-2 and TRBJ2-7; possible D gene TRBD2, 7 bases. This CDR3 spans 16 amino acids. V was pared by 0 bases and J by 4 bases, with 16 bases between. The germline V gene has CDR1 SGHAT and CDR2 FQNNGV. The CDR3 nucleotides are TGTGCCAGCAGCTTAGAAGGGGGGGTACGAGCTTACGAGCAGTACTTC. Encoded protein: CASSLEGGVRAYEQYF.

A few counts support this clone. The chain has TRBV5-1 and TRBJ1-1; D remains unclear. Germline CDR1 reads SGHRS; CDR2 reads YFSETQ. The CDR3 consists of 14 residues. V lost 0 bases and J lost 0, with 6 bases in between. The CDR3 loop reads CASSLAAVNTEAFF. The CDR3, as DNA: TGCGCCAGCAGCTTGGCGGCGGTGAACACTGAAGCTTTCTTT.

This clone was found a few times. The chain employs TRBV28 and TRBJ1-2; 9 positions match TRBD1. This CDR3 spans 15 amino acids. V gave up 7 bases and J gave up 4 bases; unmatched junction bases: 10. Germline CDR1 is MDHEN and CDR2 is SYDVKM. This CDR3 is CASNGSGTGSYGYTF. The CDR3 nucleotides are TGTGCCAGCAATGGCTCCGGGACAGGGAGCTATGGCTACACCTTC.